One and the same sample provided the 12 T cell receptor beta chains below, sequenced in a study of T cell repertoires in cytomegalovirus infection. TCRdb called the reads again in MiXCR, with one record for every CDR3 protein. The sample consists of some 700,000 distinct CDR3 sequences, around 35% of them appearing once. The antigens these receptors bind are not known. The specimen was cultured PBMCs, collected from culture after CMV antigen stimulation. Receptors were obtained from a human donor in good health (CMV status not recorded). Some clones in this sample may be carry-over from other donors' samples.

The gene calls are TRBV10-3 and TRBJ2-1; 13 nucleotides match TRBD2. The CDR3 contains 18 residues. Germline V gives CDR1 ENHRY, CDR2 SYGVKD. Losses at the gene ends were 8 bases for V and 9 bases for J; bases not matched to a gene: 19. The CDR3 is CAIAWGTSGILGSPEQFF. CDR3 nucleotide sequence: TGTGCCATCGCTTGGGGGACTAGCGGGATTTTGGGGAGTCCTGAGCAGTTCTTC.

The chain combines TRBV4-1 with TRBJ2-3; 14 bases are shared with TRBD2. The CDR3 is 18 residues long. The germline V gene has CDR1 MGHRA and CDR2 YSYEKL. Unmatched junction bases numbered 9, after V lost 0 bases and J lost 7 bases. This CDR3 is CASSQDPLTSGRANTQYF. CDR3 in DNA: TGCGCCAGCAGCCAAGACCCCCTGACTAGCGGGAGGGCGAATACGCAGTATTTT.

V gene TRBV11-1 combines with J gene TRBJ2-6, with D hard to call. The V gene lost 4 bases and the J gene lost 2 bases, with 12 bases spanning the gap. Germline values: CDR1 SGHAT, CDR2 FQDESV (reference sequence). CDR3 size: 16 residues. The CDR3 is CASSSTASTGANVLTF. Written as DNA, the CDR3 is TGTGCCAGCAGCTCCACAGCATCTACTGGGGCCAACGTCCTGACTTTC.

This clonotype was detected many times. This sequence joins TRBV10-3 and TRBJ2-3, with D perhaps matching TRBD1 (6 bases). The germline CDR1 and CDR2 sequences are ENHRY and SYGVKD. V was trimmed by 2 bases and J by 4 bases, leaving 10 bases between them. The CDR3 loop spans 14 amino acids. CDR3 residues: CAISENRVADTQYF. In nucleotides, the CDR3 is TGTGCCATCAGTGAGAACAGGGTGGCAGATACGCAGTATTTT.

This clonotype appeared many times. The V call is TRBV7-2, the J call TRBJ1-6; D remains ambiguous. The CDR3 is made up of 16 amino acids. With 4 bases removed from V and 0 bases from J, the gap between germline ends came to 10 bases. CDR1 is SGHTA, CDR2 FQGNSA, per germline. The CDR3 spells CASSSTRSSYNSPLHF. The CDR3 DNA reads TGTGCCAGCAGCTCAACAAGGAGCTCCTATAATTCACCCCTCCACTTT.

The CDR3 protein is CASSSGTGTFSGANVLTF. The DNA for the CDR3 is TGTGCCAGCAGCTCAGGGACAGGGACCTTCTCTGGGGCCAACGTCCTGACTTTC. The chain recombines TRBV11-2 with TRBJ2-6; TRBD1 aligns across 9 bases. From germline, CDR1 is SGHAT and CDR2 FQNNGV. The J segment lost 0 bases and the V segment lost 4 bases, leaving 7 bases of the junction unmatched. This CDR3 contains 18 residues.

The rearrangement uses TRBV4-3 and TRBJ2-5; 9 positions agree with TRBD2. This CDR3 has 16 residues. Germline V gene lookup returns CDR1 LGHNA and CDR2 YSLEER. V lost 0 bases to trimming and J lost 2 bases; unmatched junction nucleotides: 4. The CDR3 DNA follows: TGCGCCAGCAGCCAAGATGGACTAGCGCATCAAGAGACCCAGTACTTC. Residues: CASSQDGLAHQETQYF.

In its sample, this clonotype was seen many times. The V call is TRBV7-2, the J call TRBJ1-1, with D possibly being TRBD1 (6 bases). V was trimmed by 5 bases and J by 7 bases, leaving 17 bases between them. The CDR3 is made up of 14 amino acids. Germline V gives CDR1 SGHTA, CDR2 FQGNSA. CDR3 residues: CASSPQGLNGEAFF. In nucleotides, the CDR3 is TGTGCCAGCAGCCCACAGGGACTGAACGGTGAAGCTTTCTTT.

This chain connects TRBV28 to TRBJ2-5, with D perhaps matching TRBD2 (5 bases). Trimming took 4 bases from V and 7 from J, leaving 16 bases between them. The germline gives CDR1 MDHEN, CDR2 SYDVKM. This CDR3 has 14 residues. In DNA, the CDR3 is TGTGCCAGCAGTTCCTGGGCGGGTTCGAGGACCCAGTACTTC. It yields the protein CASSSWAGSRTQYF. The whole variable domain, remainder taken from reference TRBV28 and TRBJ2-5, is DVKVTQSSRYLVKRTGEKVFLECVQDMDHENMFWYRQDPGLGLRLIYFSYDVKMKEKGDIPEGYSVSREKKERFSLILESASTNQTSMYLCASSSWAGSRTQYFGPGTRLLVL.

Ten or more counts support this clonotype. The chain carries TRBV7-2 and TRBJ2-2, with D unclear. Germline V gene data show CDR1 as SGHTA and CDR2 as FQGNSA. Trimming took 1 base from V and 5 from J, leaving 8 bases between them. The CDR3 covers 14 residues. CDR3: CASSLVEATGELFF. In nucleotides, the CDR3 is TGTGCCAGCAGCTTAGTGGAAGCGACCGGGGAGCTGTTTTTT.

The gene calls are TRBV6-2 or TRBV6-3 and TRBJ2-7, with D unresolved. The germline gives CDR1 MNHEY, CDR2 SVGEGT. The CDR3 loop spans 13 amino acids. V lost 7 bases and J 0 bases, leaving 10 bases between the germline ends. CDR3 region: CASTIRSSYEQYF. In DNA form, the CDR3 reads TGTGCCAGCACGATAAGGAGCTCCTACGAGCAGTACTTC.

In its sample, this clonotype was seen once. This chain joins TRBV5-1 and TRBJ2-7; 8 nucleotides align to TRBD1. Germline values: CDR1 SGHRS, CDR2 YFSETQ. The V and J ends lost 1 base and 2 bases, in that order; junction bases with no gene match: 5. This CDR3 is built from 15 residues. DNA of the CDR3: TGCGCCAGCAGCTTGAACAGGGGGTTCGCCTACGAGCAGTACTTC. Translation: CASSLNRGFAYEQYF.